This TCR beta chain was sequenced during a study of OX40 agonist ivuxolimab in advanced cancers. This clone was counted only a few times. Losses at the gene ends were 6 bases for V and 8 bases for J; bases not matched to a gene: 10. Per the germline V gene, CDR1 is LNHNV and CDR2 is YYDKDF (reference sequence). The CDR3 covers 15 residues. The protocol was immunoSEQ multiplex PCR, while the TCRdb copy is restricted to in-frame clones and leaves out a portion. Here the sample spans tens of thousands of clones, 92% being singletons. Sequences were derived from CD4+ or CD8+ T cells sorted from blood, sampled in a trial of the OX40 agonist ivuxolimab. The receptor's source is an adult with an advanced solid tumor such as melanoma, head and neck, liver or kidney cancer. This sequence joins TRBV15 and TRBJ2-1, with 10 bases identical to TRBD1. CDR3 residues: CATRDSDRGGDEQFF. In DNA form, the CDR3 reads TGTGCCACCAGGGACTCGGACAGGGGGGGCGATGAGCAGTTCTTC.